This T cell receptor beta chain came from a study of T-cell reconstitution after alpha-beta-depleted transplantation in children. Preparation of the TCRbeta library used unique molecular identifiers. One entry per CDR3 protein, called by TCRdb with MiXCR from the PCR reads. The data contain about 500,000 distinct CDR3 sequences, roughly 10% of them singletons. The junction had 7 bases not matched to a gene; V was cut back by 2 bases and J by 7 bases. Germline assignment: CDR1 SGHTS and CDR2 YDEGEE. The CDR3 length is 16 residues. Study outcomes and limitations: Reports say that about two months after transplant, the alpha-beta T cells came out of several hundred graft clones that had expanded.

This clonotype was found a few times. Its cognate antigen is unknown. The V gene is TRBV5-8, the J gene TRBJ1-6, with 9 bases lining up with TRBD1. This TCR came from a female patient between 2 and 15 years old who had a stem cell transplant for aplastic anemia, so the T cells may come from the graft donor. The sample here was PBMCs, mostly from graft donor cells, taken 180 days after TCRalphabeta/CD19-depleted stem cell transplant. The CDR3 loop reads CASSLLPGTGNSPLHF. The CDR3 DNA is TGTGCCAGCAGCTTATTGCCGGGGACAGGGAATTCACCCCTCCACTTT.